The 20 T cell receptor beta chains below were found in one sample sequenced in a study of blood T cell repertoires in COVID-19. The assay was immunoSEQ multiplex PCR, and TCRdb's table has in-frame clones only and misses some. The data contain about 220,000 clones, roughly 89% of them seen just once; the ten biggest clones take up around 15%. Sequenced material: PBMCs or T cells enriched from blood (not recorded which). The receptors stem from a man younger than 45 who had been exposed to COVID-19.

Comment on this clone: Other DNA sequences in the same sample also yield this CDR3. This sequence joins TRBV5-1 and TRBJ1-1; no clear D. The germline CDR1 and CDR2 sequences are SGHRS and YFSETQ. The CDR3 extends over 14 amino acids. V was shortened by 0 bases and J by 2 bases, with 8 bases between the two germline ends. CDR3 in amino acids: CASSLDGGNTEAFF. The CDR3 nucleotides read TGCGCCAGCAGCTTGGACGGAGGCAACACTGAAGCTTTCTTT.

The rearrangement joins TRBV19 to TRBJ2-3; a weak D match, TRBD2 (7 bases). The CDR3 is made up of 16 amino acids. Deletions cut 3 bases from V and 6 bases from J, with 19 bases between. The germline V gene encodes CDR1 LNHDA and CDR2 SQIVND (reference sequence). CDR3 sequence: CASSIGGGLNTDTQYF. CDR3 DNA: TGTGCCAGTAGTATTGGGGGGGGCCTCAACACGGATACGCAGTATTTT.

The chain recombines TRBV9 with TRBJ1-1, with D possibly TRBD1 on 5 matching bases. Trimming took off 3 bases at V and 2 bases at J, with 11 bases between the two ends. The CDR3 covers 14 residues. The germline gives CDR1 SGDLS, CDR2 YYNGEE. CDR3 bases: TGTGCCAGCAGCGCCCAGGGATTTAACACTGAAGCTTTCTTT. This encodes CASSAQGFNTEAFF.

This chain connects TRBV18 to TRBJ2-3; D is unresolved. The CDR3 contains 14 residues. Germline V gives CDR1 KGHSH, CDR2 LQKENI. V lost 3 bases and J lost 0, with 7 bases in between. The CDR3 reads CASSPQASTDTQYF. The CDR3 bases are TGTGCCAGCTCACCTCAGGCTAGCACAGATACGCAGTATTTT.

This chain uses TRBV4-1 with TRBJ1-6; 7 bases map to TRBD1. CDR3 length: 19 residues. The ends lost 4 bases at V and 6 bases at J; junction bases unmatched: 18. Germline V gene lookup returns CDR1 MGHRA and CDR2 YSYEKL. Here the CDR3 reads CASSLTSTGTPSVNSPLHF. As DNA, the CDR3 is TGCGCCAGCAGCCTCACGTCGACAGGGACTCCTAGTGTTAATTCACCCCTCCACTTT.

The chain links TRBV14 to TRBJ1-3; D is perhaps TRBD1 (5 bases). This CDR3 spans 15 amino acids. Germline CDR1 is SGHDN and CDR2 is FVKESK. Trimming stripped 5 bases from V and 0 bases from J, with 11 bases between. The CDR3 sequence is CASSAGTRSGNTIYF. The CDR3 bases are TGTGCCAGCAGCGCCGGGACTCGCTCTGGAAACACCATATATTTT.

This rearrangement joins TRBV3-1 (or the pseudogene TRBV3-2) to TRBJ2-2; 13 bases match TRBD2. Germline-derived CDR1 and CDR2 are LGHDT and YNNKEL (reference sequence). V shed 5 bases, J shed 5 bases, and the junction held 5 bases outside the gene matches. There are 16 residues in the CDR3. The CDR3 region is CASSVVGLAGTGELFF. In DNA, the CDR3 is TGTGCCAGCAGCGTAGTGGGACTAGCGGGAACCGGGGAGCTGTTTTTT.

This chain joins TRBV4-1 and TRBJ2-7, with 8 bases aligning to TRBD1. The germline V gene encodes CDR1 MGHRA and CDR2 YSYEKL. The ends lost 4 bases at V and 3 bases at J; junction bases unmatched: 8. The CDR3 has 15 amino acids. This chain's CDR3 is CASSLFQGAFYEQYF. CDR3 DNA sequence: TGCGCCAGCAGCCTCTTCCAGGGGGCTTTCTACGAGCAGTACTTC.

The V and J genes are TRBV19 and TRBJ1-1; weak D call: TRBD1 (6 bases). The germline V gene encodes CDR1 LNHDA and CDR2 SQIVND (reference sequence). This CDR3 region has 14 residues. The DNA for the CDR3 is TGTGCTACAAGGGGGGGACCTTGGGGCACTGAAGCTTTCTTT. It codes for CATRGGPWGTEAFF. The full variable domain, its missing parts supplied by reference TRBV19 and TRBJ1-1, is DGGITQSPKYLFRKEGQNVTLSCEQNLNHDAMYWYRQDPGQGLRLIYYSQIVNDFQKGDIAEGYSVSREKKESFPLTVTSAQKNPTAFYLCATRGGPWGTEAFFGQGTRLTVV.

This clone was detected only once. V gene TRBV7-2 combines with J gene TRBJ1-2, with D possibly matching TRBD1 (5 bases). The CDR3 has 15 amino acids. Deletions cut 4 bases from V and 4 bases from J, with 16 bases between. In germline, CDR1 is SGHTA, CDR2 FQGNSA. CDR3 in DNA: TGTGCCAGCAGCTCAGGATTACAGGCTTTCTATGGCTACACCTTC. It is translated as CASSSGLQAFYGYTF.

This clone was detected only a few times. The DNA for the CDR3 is TGTGCCAGTAGTATAGACGAGGGGACAGGCAGCTACGAGCAGTACTTC. Translating it yields CASSIDEGTGSYEQYF. The chain combines TRBV19 with TRBJ2-7; 8 nucleotides agree with TRBD1. CDR3 length equals 16 residues. The trim removed 0 bases at V and 3 bases at J, leaving 7 bases unmatched. Germline CDR1 reads LNHDA; CDR2 reads SQIVND (reference sequence).

V usage is TRBV29-1 and J usage is TRBJ2-3; maybe TRBD1 (6 bases). The V gene lost 6 bases and the J gene lost 1 base, with 14 bases spanning the gap. There are 14 residues in the CDR3. Germline V gene data show CDR1 as SQVTM and CDR2 as ANQGSEA. The CDR3 is CSVVGHRRTDTQYF. The CDR3 DNA reads as TGCAGCGTCGTGGGACACAGACGCACAGATACGCAGTATTTT.

The genes are TRBV5-4 and TRBJ2-3; possible D gene TRBD2, 5 bases. This CDR3 is 14 amino acids long. Between the trimmed V and J ends, which lost 9 bases and 2 bases, there was a span of 16 bases. Per germline, CDR1 SGHNT and CDR2 YYREEE (reference sequence). CDR3 bases: TGTGCCACCCGCAAGGGAGCGGTCACAGATACGCAGTATTTT. It codes for CATRKGAVTDTQYF.

The V and J genes are TRBV19 and TRBJ2-3; TRBD2 aligns across 8 bases. CDR1 is LNHDA and CDR2 is SQIVND in the germline V gene (reference sequence). The V gene end was trimmed by 3 bases and the J gene end by 0 bases; junction bases not matched to a gene: 5. The CDR3 consists of 16 residues. This CDR3 reads CASSMGGGISTDTQYF. The CDR3 DNA is TGTGCCAGTAGTATGGGCGGGGGGATTAGCACAGATACGCAGTATTTT.

This clone was observed once. This chain links TRBV7-2 with TRBJ2-7; perhaps TRBD2 as D (6 bases). Germline lookup yields CDR1 SGHTA and CDR2 FQGNSA. The CDR3 is 17 residues long. Trimming cost V 0 bases and J 4 bases, with 19 bases left between them. This CDR3 reads CASSLAGMAGRQYEQYF. CDR3 nucleotide sequence: TGTGCCAGCAGCTTAGCAGGGATGGCGGGACGACAATACGAGCAGTACTTC.

The rearrangement links TRBV7-9 to TRBJ1-1, with no clear D. V was cut by 7 bases and J by 11 bases, with 29 bases left in between. The CDR3 spans 16 residues. Germline values: CDR1 SEHNR, CDR2 FQNEAQ (reference sequence). The CDR3 region is CASNPPGTWEIFEAFF. DNA of the CDR3: TGTGCCAGCAACCCCCCGGGCACCTGGGAGATTTTTGAGGCTTTCTTT.

The gene calls are TRBV9 and TRBJ2-3, with 9 bases that match TRBD2. The V gene end was trimmed by 2 bases and the J gene end by 11 bases; junction bases not matched to a gene: 9. Germline V lookup: CDR1 SGDLS, CDR2 YYNGEE. This CDR3 is 14 amino acids long. The CDR3 spells CASSVSAGGALQYF. CDR3 nucleotides: TGTGCCAGCAGCGTTTCAGCGGGGGGAGCCTTGCAGTATTTT.

CDR3 region: CASSQNRDSNYGYTF. CDR3 bases: TGCGCCAGCAGCCAAAACAGGGATTCCAACTATGGCTACACCTTC. The chain recombines TRBV4-1 with TRBJ1-2, with D possibly TRBD1 on 6 matching bases. The CDR3 is 15 residues long. CDR1 MGHRA and CDR2 YSYEKL come from the germline V gene. Trimming took 2 bases from V and 2 from J, leaving 12 bases between them.

The J gene is TRBJ2-3, the V gene TRBV10-1, with 13 positions matching TRBD2. This CDR3 has 16 amino acids. Germline loops: CDR1 WNHNN, CDR2 SYGVQD (reference sequence). V shed 4 bases, J shed 4 bases, and the junction held 5 bases outside the gene matches. CDR3 amino acids: CASSGPTSGGPDTQYF. CDR3 DNA: TGCGCCAGCAGTGGTCCGACTAGCGGGGGGCCAGATACGCAGTATTTT.

This clone was observed a few times. This chain uses TRBV29-1 with TRBJ1-1; tentatively, D is TRBD1 (6 bases). V was clipped by 0 bases and J by 1 base, with 6 bases between them. Looked up from germline, CDR1 is SQVTM and CDR2 is ANQGSEA. This CDR3 is built from 13 residues. The CDR3 coding sequence is TGCAGCGTTGAAGAAGGGGGGAACACTGAAGCTTTCTTT. Its protein product is CSVEEGGNTEAFF. Variable domain in full (rest from reference TRBV29-1 and TRBJ1-1): SAVISQKPSRDICQRGTSLTIQCQVDSQVTMMFWYRQQPGQSLTLIATANQGSEATYESGFVIDKFPISRPNLTFSTLTVSNMSPEDSSIYLCSVEEGGNTEAFFGQGTRLTVV.